The 10 T cell receptor beta chains reported below all come from one sample, sequenced in a study of T cell responses to AZD1222 COVID-19 vaccine. Using immunoSEQ multiplex PCR, the repertoire was profiled, and TCRdb retains in-frame clones only, with some absent. The sample contains around 130,000 clones, 75% to 90% of which appear only once. The input for sequencing was peripheral blood, taken on day 0 of AZD1222 vaccination. The receptors stem from an adult in good health.

V is TRBV28 and J is TRBJ1-1; 9 bases line up with TRBD1. The CDR3 has 11 residues. The J segment lost 11 bases and the V segment lost 7 bases, leaving 5 bases of the junction unmatched. From germline, CDR1 is MDHEN and CDR2 SYDVKM. The CDR3: CASTGQGLAFF. For the CDR3, the DNA is TGTGCCAGCACCGGACAGGGGCTGGCTTTCTTT.

The chain links TRBV2 to TRBJ2-2; 10 bases match TRBD1. CDR3 length: 15 residues. V lost 5 bases, J lost 7 bases, and 7 bases stayed unmatched. From germline, CDR1 is SNHLY and CDR2 FYNNEI. CDR3 nucleotide sequence: TGTGCCAGCAGTTACCTGGGACAGGGGATCGGGGAGCTGTTTTTT. Amino acid sequence: CASSYLGQGIGELFF.

The V call is TRBV5-4, the J call TRBJ2-7; no reliable D call. V was cut by 2 bases and J by 2 bases, with 14 bases left in between. The germline CDR1 and CDR2 sequences are SGHNT and YYREEE (reference sequence). The CDR3 spans 15 residues. The CDR3 protein is CASSLGVLRAYEQYF. CDR3 in DNA: TGTGCCAGCAGCTTAGGAGTATTAAGGGCCTACGAGCAGTACTTC.

The chain has TRBV6-5 and TRBJ2-7; D assignment may be TRBD1 or TRBD2 (5 bases each). V shed 6 bases and J shed 2 bases, with 17 bases lying between them. CDR3 length: 15 amino acids. Germline CDR1 reads MNHEY; CDR2 reads SVGAGI. CDR3 sequence (DNA): TGTGCCAGCAGGCCGGGACCGGGCCTAACCTACGAGCAGTACTTC. Protein: CASRPGPGLTYEQYF.

Only a few counts were recorded for this clone. The CDR3 spells CASSLSGGSNQPQHF. The CDR3 DNA reads TGTGCCAGCAGCTTATCTGGGGGTAGCAATCAGCCCCAGCATTTT. The chain has TRBV7-9 and TRBJ1-5; D possibly corresponds to TRBD1 (5 bases). This CDR3 comprises 15 residues. CDR1 SEHNR and CDR2 FQNEAQ come from the germline V gene (reference sequence). Trimming took off 2 bases at V and 0 bases at J, with 8 bases between the two ends.

The chain carries TRBV19 and TRBJ1-5; 8 nucleotides align to TRBD1. CDR1 is LNHDA, CDR2 SQIVND, per germline (reference sequence). This CDR3 spans 16 amino acids. V shed 4 bases, J shed 2 bases, and the junction held 7 bases outside the gene matches. The CDR3: CASSRIDRGGNQPQHF. As DNA, the CDR3 is TGTGCCAGTAGTAGAATCGACAGGGGCGGCAATCAGCCCCAGCATTTT.

The chain uses TRBV5-1 and TRBJ1-5, with TRBD1 as a possible D gene (6 bases). The V gene lost 3 bases and the J gene lost 3 bases, with 10 bases spanning the gap. The CDR3 is 14 residues long. CDR1 is SGHRS, CDR2 YFSETQ, per germline. Here the CDR3 reads CASSSGQPNQPQHF. The CDR3 DNA sequence: TGCGCCAGCAGCTCCGGACAGCCCAATCAGCCCCAGCATTTT. The complete variable domain, with remaining parts taken from reference TRBV5-1 and TRBJ1-5, reads KAGVTQTPRYLIKTRGQQVTLSCSPISGHRSVSWYQQTPGQGLQFLFEYFSETQRNKGNFPGRFSGRQFSNSRSEMNVSTLELGDSALYLCASSSGQPNQPQHFGDGTRLSIL.

This clone was observed a single time. This chain uses TRBV30 with TRBJ1-6; no definite D call. The CDR3 loop spans 13 amino acids. Trimming shortened V by 5 bases and J by 10 bases, and 15 bases separated the two germline ends. CDR1 is GTSNPN, CDR2 SVGIG, per germline (reference sequence). CDR3 DNA sequence: TGTGCCTGGGGACTGGGCAGAGAATCACCCCTCCACTTT. Translated: CAWGLGRESPLHF.

This chain connects TRBV3-1 (or the pseudogene TRBV3-2) to TRBJ1-2; D is ambiguous. The germline gives CDR1 LGHDT, CDR2 YNNKEL (reference sequence). The CDR3 extends over 12 amino acids. The germline V and J ends were trimmed by 1 base and 7 bases, with 7 bases remaining between them. This chain's CDR3 is CASSQGIAGYTF. The CDR3 region has the DNA TGTGCCAGCAGCCAAGGAATAGCTGGCTACACCTTC.

The J gene is TRBJ2-7, the V gene TRBV7-3; D is ambiguous. The germline V gene encodes CDR1 SGHTA and CDR2 FQGTGA. Trimming cost V 2 bases and J 3 bases, with 8 bases left between them. This CDR3 region has 13 residues. CDR3 bases: TGTGCCAGCAGCTTAGGACCACTCTACGAGCAGTACTTC. Protein: CASSLGPLYEQYF.